Presented here are 15 T cell receptor beta chains from one specimen sequenced in a study of blood T cell repertoires in COVID-19. The method was immunoSEQ multiplex PCR; TCRdb's version includes in-frame clones alone and lacks a portion of them. The sample holds fewer than 200,000 clones, about 83% seen once. The sequencing input was peripheral blood. All receptors derive from a middle-aged man who had recovered from COVID-19.

The genes are TRBV30 and TRBJ1-6, with TRBD1 matching 7 bases. This CDR3 has 14 residues. Germline lookup yields CDR1 GTSNPN and CDR2 SVGIG (reference sequence). J was trimmed by 10 bases and V by 5 bases; bases with no gene match: 11. DNA of the CDR3: TGTGCCTGGGACCGAGACAGGGTAGGATCACCCCTCCACTTT. Protein sequence: CAWDRDRVGSPLHF.

The chain couples TRBV9 to TRBJ2-2; 7 nucleotides align to TRBD2. The CDR3 covers 15 residues. V lost 1 base, J lost 3 bases, and 3 bases stayed unmatched. Germline V lookup: CDR1 SGDLS, CDR2 YYNGEE. The CDR3 DNA follows: TGTGCCAGCAGCGTACGGCTAGCGGACACCGGGGAGCTGTTTTTT. Translation gives CASSVRLADTGELFF.

The chain combines TRBV7-3 with TRBJ2-1; weak D call: TRBD1 (6 bases). V was clipped by 2 bases and J by 7 bases, with 12 bases between them. CDR3 length equals 14 residues. Germline lookup yields CDR1 SGHTA and CDR2 FQGTGA. The DNA for the CDR3 is TGTGCCAGCAGCTTAGGGGACACCGGGAATGAGCAGTTCTTC. Amino acid sequence: CASSLGDTGNEQFF.

The V gene is TRBV7-2, the J gene TRBJ2-5, with a weak D call TRBD2 (5 bases). The CDR3 is 15 residues long. V was trimmed by 2 bases and J by 4 bases, leaving 14 bases between them. Germline CDR1 reads SGHTA; CDR2 reads FQGNSA. CDR3 in amino acids: CASSLLAMYIETQYF. DNA for the CDR3: TGTGCCAGCAGCTTATTAGCGATGTATATAGAGACCCAGTACTTC.

The V call is TRBV9, the J call TRBJ2-5, with 7 nucleotides matching TRBD2. This CDR3 has 14 amino acids. The J segment lost 4 bases and the V segment lost 3 bases, leaving 6 bases of the junction unmatched. Germline-derived CDR1 and CDR2 are SGDLS and YYNGEE. CDR3 DNA sequence: TGTGCCAGCAGCGCTCAACTAGCGACAGAGACCCAGTACTTC. It encodes CASSAQLATETQYF.

The chain uses TRBV10-3 and TRBJ1-2; D not certain. Per the germline V gene, CDR1 is ENHRY and CDR2 is SYGVKD. This CDR3 is 15 amino acids long. V dropped 10 bases and J dropped 3 bases, with 21 bases sitting between them. CDR3 in DNA: TGTGCCACCCGTGCCCAATTGGGCAGTGACTATGGCTACACCTTC. Its protein product is CATRAQLGSDYGYTF.

A note on this clone: The junction shows a germline mismatch at one end, possibly a read error. The chain is built from TRBV6-2 or TRBV6-3 and TRBJ1-5; 7 positions match TRBD1. There are 15 residues in the CDR3. Germline CDR1 is MNHEY and CDR2 is SVGEGT. The CDR3 bases are TGTGCCAGCAGTGACTCCGGGACAGTTAATCAGCCCCAGCATTTT. It yields the protein CASSDSGTVNQPQHF.

The V call is TRBV6-1, the J call TRBJ2-5; 7 bases match TRBD1. The CDR3 extends over 13 amino acids. V was clipped by 3 bases and J by 7 bases; unmatched bases: 5. Germline-derived CDR1 and CDR2 are MNHNS and SASEGT. CDR3 DNA sequence: TGTGCCAGCAGTGAGACAGGGATAGGGACCCAGTACTTC. Encoded protein: CASSETGIGTQYF.

The chain has TRBV10-3 and TRBJ1-1, with 7 bases aligning to TRBD1. Germline V gives CDR1 ENHRY, CDR2 SYGVKD. The CDR3 covers 12 residues. V trimming: 10 bases; J trimming: 4 bases; junction bases outside the gene matches: 6. CDR3 in amino acids: CASQQGTTEAFF. For the CDR3, the DNA is TGTGCCAGCCAACAGGGGACCACTGAAGCTTTCTTT.

This rearrangement joins TRBV24-1 to TRBJ2-1; TRBD2 aligns across 15 bases. The germline V gene encodes CDR1 KGHDR and CDR2 SFDVKD. V lost 4 bases to trimming and J lost 7 bases; unmatched junction nucleotides: 4. This CDR3 is built from 16 residues. CDR3 in amino acids: CATSDYGTSGRNEQFF. DNA for the CDR3: TGTGCCACCAGTGACTATGGGACTAGCGGGAGGAATGAGCAGTTCTTC.

The chain recombines TRBV7-3 with TRBJ2-2; a possible D gene is TRBD2 (5 bases). V gave up 0 bases and J gave up 4 bases, with 12 bases separating them. Germline V gene sequence: CDR1 SGHTA, CDR2 FQGTGA. The CDR3 has 16 amino acids. This CDR3 reads CASSLTSARGTGELFF. DNA for the CDR3: TGTGCCAGCAGCTTAACGTCCGCCCGGGGCACCGGGGAGCTGTTTTTT.

The chain joins TRBV19 to TRBJ2-7, with 8 bases lining up with TRBD1. The CDR3 is 16 residues long. V gave up 2 bases and J gave up 7 bases; unmatched junction bases: 13. From germline, CDR1 is LNHDA and CDR2 SQIVND (reference sequence). Written as DNA, the CDR3 is TGTGCCAGTAGTATAAGGCCCGGGGACAGGCGAAATGAGCAGTACTTC. It encodes CASSIRPGDRRNEQYF.

The chain carries TRBV28 and TRBJ2-7; a weak D match, TRBD2 (6 bases). The CDR3 is 13 residues long. Germline CDR1 MDHEN, CDR2 SYDVKM. Trimming stripped 7 bases from V and 2 bases from J, with 12 bases between. CDR3 residues: CASNRREPYEQYF. As DNA, the CDR3 is TGTGCCAGCAATCGACGGGAGCCCTACGAGCAGTACTTC.

The chain combines TRBV28 with TRBJ2-1; the D gene is possibly TRBD2 (5 bases). Germline CDR1 reads MDHEN; CDR2 reads SYDVKM. The V gene lost 5 bases and the J gene lost 7 bases, with 12 bases spanning the gap. The CDR3 runs to 13 residues. The CDR3 spells CASSPYSGNEQFF. In DNA form, the CDR3 reads TGTGCCAGCAGTCCTTACTCGGGGAATGAGCAGTTCTTC.

The chain couples TRBV9 to TRBJ2-1; TRBD2 agrees at 10 bases. The J segment lost 3 bases and the V segment lost 5 bases, leaving 5 bases of the junction unmatched. The CDR3 is 15 residues long. Germline CDR1 reads SGDLS; CDR2 reads YYNGEE. CDR3 loop: CASSDGTSVYNEQFF. As DNA, the CDR3 is TGTGCCAGCAGTGACGGGACTAGCGTCTACAATGAGCAGTTCTTC.